These T cell receptor beta chains were read from a single sample in a study of cytomegalovirus exposure and HLA in healthy donors. Only in-frame clones appear in the TCRdb table, and some are missing; sequencing was by immunoSEQ multiplex PCR. The data contain roughly 120,000 clones, 70% to 80% of them singletons. The source material was PBMCs. All receptors derive from a woman aged 40 to 55 in good health and CMV-seropositive. Both conserved end residues are trimmed from each CDR3. Each record gives: CDR3 length, V gene, J gene, D gene, CDR3 protein. A D gene is named only where the DNA matches it firmly.

12	TRBV5-1	TRBJ2-1	TRBD1	ASSSGTGGNEQF
13	TRBV6-5	TRBJ2-7	TRBD1	ASSRSDRGSYEQY
13	TRBV5-8	TRBJ1-5	-	ASRPRQASNQPQH
13	TRBV7-3	TRBJ2-1	-	ASSPQKGVYNEQF
10	TRBV6-1	TRBJ1-1	TRBD1	ASRFTGEGAF
15	TRBV5-1	TRBJ2-3	-	ASSLRRDGIVGDTQY
12	TRBV10-3	TRBJ2-5	TRBD2	ATGLAGGQETQY
13	TRBV7-9	TRBJ2-1	TRBD1	ASSSGQGAYDEQF
12	TRBV18	TRBJ2-2	-	ASSRTVNTGELF
15	TRBV9	TRBJ2-2	TRBD2	ASSVAPGLVMAGELF
13	TRBV18	TRBJ1-6	-	ASSSLQGENSPLH
13	TRBV19	TRBJ2-3	TRBD1	ASSTTGGSTDTQY
15	TRBV2	TRBJ2-6	TRBD1	AIPRGTGGNWANVLT
14	TRBV7-2	TRBJ2-5	TRBD2	ASSLAGTSGTETQY
11	TRBV30	TRBJ1-3	-	AWTPITGNTIY
13	TRBV7-8	TRBJ2-5	TRBD2	ASSLTSGKQETQY
13	TRBV30	TRBJ1-5	TRBD1	AWDRGQNSNQPQH
11	TRBV5-6	TRBJ1-6	-	ASSSQGNSPLH
12	TRBV4-1	TRBJ2-6	-	ASSPGVGANVLT